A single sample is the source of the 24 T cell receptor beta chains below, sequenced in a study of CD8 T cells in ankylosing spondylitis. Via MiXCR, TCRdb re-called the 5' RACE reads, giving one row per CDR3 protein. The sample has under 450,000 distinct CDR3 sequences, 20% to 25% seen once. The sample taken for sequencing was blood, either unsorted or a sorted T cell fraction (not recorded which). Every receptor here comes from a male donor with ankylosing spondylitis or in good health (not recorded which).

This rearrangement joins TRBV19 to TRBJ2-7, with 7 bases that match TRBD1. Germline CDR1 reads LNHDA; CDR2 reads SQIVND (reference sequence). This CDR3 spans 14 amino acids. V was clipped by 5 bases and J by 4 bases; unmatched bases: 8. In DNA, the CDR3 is TGTGCCAGTAGTGGTTGGGACAGCCCTTACGAGCAGTACTTC. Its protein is CASSGWDSPYEQYF.

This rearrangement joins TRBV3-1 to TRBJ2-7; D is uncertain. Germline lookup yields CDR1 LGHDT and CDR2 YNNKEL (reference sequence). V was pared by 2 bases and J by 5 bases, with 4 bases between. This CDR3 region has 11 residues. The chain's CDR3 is CASSQINEQYF. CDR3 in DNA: TGTGCCAGCAGCCAAATCAACGAGCAGTACTTC.

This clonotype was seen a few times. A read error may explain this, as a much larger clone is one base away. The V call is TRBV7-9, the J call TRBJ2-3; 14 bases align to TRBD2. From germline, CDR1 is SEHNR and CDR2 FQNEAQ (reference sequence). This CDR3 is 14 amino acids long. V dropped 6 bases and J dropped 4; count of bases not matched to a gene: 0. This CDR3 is CASRGLAGADTQYF. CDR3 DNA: TGTGCCAGCAGGGGACTAGCGGGGGCAGATACGCAGTATTTT.

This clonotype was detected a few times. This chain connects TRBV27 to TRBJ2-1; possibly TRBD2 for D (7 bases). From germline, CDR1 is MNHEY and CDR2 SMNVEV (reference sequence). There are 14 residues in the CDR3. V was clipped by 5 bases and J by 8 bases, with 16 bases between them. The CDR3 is CASSRGAARDEQFF. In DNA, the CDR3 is TGTGCCAGCAGTCGGGGGGCCGCTAGAGATGAGCAGTTCTTC.

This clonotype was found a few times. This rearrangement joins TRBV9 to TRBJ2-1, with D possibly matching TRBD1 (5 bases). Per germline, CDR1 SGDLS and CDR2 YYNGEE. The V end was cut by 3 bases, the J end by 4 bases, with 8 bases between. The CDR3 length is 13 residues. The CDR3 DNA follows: TGTGCCAGCAGCGGTAAGGGGTACAATGAGCAGTTCTTC. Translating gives CASSGKGYNEQFF.

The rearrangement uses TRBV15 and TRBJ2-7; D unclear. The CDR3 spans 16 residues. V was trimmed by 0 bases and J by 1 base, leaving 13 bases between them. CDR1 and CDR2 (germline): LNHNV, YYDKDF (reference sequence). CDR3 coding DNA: TGTGCCACCAGCAGAGATAGGGCAGGTTATTCCTACGAGCAGTACTTC. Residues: CATSRDRAGYSYEQYF.

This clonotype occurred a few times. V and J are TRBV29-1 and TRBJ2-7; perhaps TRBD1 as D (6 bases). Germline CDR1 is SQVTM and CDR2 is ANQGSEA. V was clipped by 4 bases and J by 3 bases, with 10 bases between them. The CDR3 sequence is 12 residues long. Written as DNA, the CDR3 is TGCAGCGTTGGGGGGCAGGGCTACGAGCAGTACTTC. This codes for CSVGGQGYEQYF.

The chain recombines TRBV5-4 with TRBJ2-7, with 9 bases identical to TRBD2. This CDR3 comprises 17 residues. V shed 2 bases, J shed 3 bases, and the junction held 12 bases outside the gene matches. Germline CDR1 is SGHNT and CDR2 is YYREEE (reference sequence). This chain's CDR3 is CASSFGEEAGGHYEQYF. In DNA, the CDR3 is TGTGCCAGCAGCTTTGGGGAAGAAGCGGGGGGCCACTACGAGCAGTACTTC.

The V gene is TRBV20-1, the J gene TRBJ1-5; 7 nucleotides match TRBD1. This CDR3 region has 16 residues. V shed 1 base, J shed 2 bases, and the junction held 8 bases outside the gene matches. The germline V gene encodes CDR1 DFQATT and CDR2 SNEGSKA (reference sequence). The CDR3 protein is CSARAVQGFGNQPQHF. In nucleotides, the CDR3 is TGCAGTGCTAGAGCTGTACAGGGGTTTGGCAATCAGCCCCAGCATTTT.

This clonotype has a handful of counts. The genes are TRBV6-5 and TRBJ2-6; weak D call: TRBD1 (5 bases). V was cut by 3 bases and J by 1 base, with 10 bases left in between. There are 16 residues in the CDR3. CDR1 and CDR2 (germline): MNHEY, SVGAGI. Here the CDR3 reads CASSYAQASGANVLTF. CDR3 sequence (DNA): TGTGCCAGCAGTTATGCACAGGCATCTGGGGCCAACGTCCTGACTTTC.

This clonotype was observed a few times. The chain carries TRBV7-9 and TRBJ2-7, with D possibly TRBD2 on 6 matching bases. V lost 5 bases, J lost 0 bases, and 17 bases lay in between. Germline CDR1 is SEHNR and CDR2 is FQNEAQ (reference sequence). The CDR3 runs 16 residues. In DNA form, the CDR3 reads TGTGCCAGCAGCCCCCCGGCGGGACGTAGCTCCTACGAGCAGTACTTC. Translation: CASSPPAGRSSYEQYF. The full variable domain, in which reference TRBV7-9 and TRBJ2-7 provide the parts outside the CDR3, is DTGVSQNPRHKITKRGQNVTFRCDPISEHNRLYWYRQTLGQGPEFLTYFQNEAQLEKSRLLSDRFSAERPKGSFSTLEIQRTEQGDSAMYLCASSPPAGRSSYEQYFGPGTRLTVT.

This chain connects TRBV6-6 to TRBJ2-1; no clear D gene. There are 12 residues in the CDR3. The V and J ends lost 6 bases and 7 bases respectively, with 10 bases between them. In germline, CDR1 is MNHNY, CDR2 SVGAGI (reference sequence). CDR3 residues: CASRDLGNEQFF. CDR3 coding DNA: TGTGCCAGCAGAGACCTAGGGAATGAGCAGTTCTTC.

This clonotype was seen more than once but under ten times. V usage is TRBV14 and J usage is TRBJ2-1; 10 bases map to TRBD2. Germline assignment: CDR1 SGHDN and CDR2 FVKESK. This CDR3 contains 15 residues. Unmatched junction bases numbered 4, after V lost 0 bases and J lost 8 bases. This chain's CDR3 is CASSQETSGVDEQFF. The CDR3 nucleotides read TGTGCCAGCAGCCAAGAAACTAGCGGGGTCGATGAGCAGTTCTTC.

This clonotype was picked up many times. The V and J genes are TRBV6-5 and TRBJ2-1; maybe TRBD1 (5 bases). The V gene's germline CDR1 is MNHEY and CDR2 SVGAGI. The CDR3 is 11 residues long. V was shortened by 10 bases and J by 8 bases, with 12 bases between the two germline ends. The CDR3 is CATGVGDEQFF. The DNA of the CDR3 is TGTGCCACGGGCGTAGGGGATGAGCAGTTCTTC.

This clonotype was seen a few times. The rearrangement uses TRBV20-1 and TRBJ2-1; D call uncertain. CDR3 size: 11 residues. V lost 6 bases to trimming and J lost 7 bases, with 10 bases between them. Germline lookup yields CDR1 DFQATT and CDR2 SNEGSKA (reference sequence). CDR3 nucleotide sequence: TGCAGTGCACCTGCACTAAATGAGCAGTTCTTC. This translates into CSAPALNEQFF.

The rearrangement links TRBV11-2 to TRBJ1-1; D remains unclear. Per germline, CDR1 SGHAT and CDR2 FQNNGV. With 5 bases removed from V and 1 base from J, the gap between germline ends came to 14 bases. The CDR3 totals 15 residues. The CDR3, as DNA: TGTGCCAGCAGCGCTGGAGGAAGTGGGAACACTGAAGCTTTCTTT. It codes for CASSAGGSGNTEAFF. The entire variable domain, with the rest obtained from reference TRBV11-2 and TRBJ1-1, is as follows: EAGVAQSPRYKIIEKRQSVAFWCNPISGHATLYWYQQILGQGPKLLIQFQNNGVVDDSQLPKDRFSAERLKGVDSTLKIQPAKLEDSAVYLCASSAGGSGNTEAFFGQGTRLTVV.

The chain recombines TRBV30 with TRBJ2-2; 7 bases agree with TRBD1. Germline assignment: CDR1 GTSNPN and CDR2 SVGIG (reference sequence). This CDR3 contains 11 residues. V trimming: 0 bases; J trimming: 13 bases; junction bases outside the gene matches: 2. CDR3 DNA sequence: TGTGCCTGGAGTGTAAACAGGGGGCTGTTTTTT. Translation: CAWSVNRGLFF.

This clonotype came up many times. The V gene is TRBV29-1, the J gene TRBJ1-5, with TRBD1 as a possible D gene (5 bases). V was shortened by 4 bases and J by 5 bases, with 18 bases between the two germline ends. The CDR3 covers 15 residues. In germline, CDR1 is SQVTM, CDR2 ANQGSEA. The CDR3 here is CSVGGDPGVDQPQHF. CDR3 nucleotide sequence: TGCAGCGTTGGAGGAGACCCGGGGGTGGATCAGCCCCAGCATTTT.

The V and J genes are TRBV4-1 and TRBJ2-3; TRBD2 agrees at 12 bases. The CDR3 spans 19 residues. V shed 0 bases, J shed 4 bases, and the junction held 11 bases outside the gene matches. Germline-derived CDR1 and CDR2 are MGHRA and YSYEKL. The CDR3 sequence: CASSQDRRLAGGLADTQYF. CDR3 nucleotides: TGCGCCAGCAGCCAAGATCGGCGGCTAGCGGGGGGGCTGGCAGATACGCAGTATTTT.

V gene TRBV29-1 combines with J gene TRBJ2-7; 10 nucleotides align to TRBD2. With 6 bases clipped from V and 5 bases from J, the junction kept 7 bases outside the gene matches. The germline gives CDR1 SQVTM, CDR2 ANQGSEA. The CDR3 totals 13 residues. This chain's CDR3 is CSVERGGRNEQYF. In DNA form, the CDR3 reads TGCAGCGTGGAGCGGGGGGGCCGGAACGAGCAGTACTTC.

CDR3 region: CASSHIAGGGETQYF. The CDR3 nucleotides are TGTGCCAGCAGCCATATAGCGGGGGGAGGAGAGACCCAGTACTTC. The rearrangement links TRBV3-1 to TRBJ2-5, with TRBD2 matching 10 bases. Germline assignment: CDR1 LGHDT and CDR2 YNNKEL (reference sequence). With V trimmed by 3 bases and J by 4 bases, 5 bases remained unmatched. CDR3 length: 15 amino acids.

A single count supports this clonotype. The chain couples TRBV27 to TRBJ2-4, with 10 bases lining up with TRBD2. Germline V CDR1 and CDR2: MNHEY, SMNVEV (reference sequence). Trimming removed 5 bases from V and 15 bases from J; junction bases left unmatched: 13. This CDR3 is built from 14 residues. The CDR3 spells CASSPRPSGGASYF. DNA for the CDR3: TGTGCCAGCAGTCCACGCCCGAGCGGGGGGGCCTCGTACTTC.

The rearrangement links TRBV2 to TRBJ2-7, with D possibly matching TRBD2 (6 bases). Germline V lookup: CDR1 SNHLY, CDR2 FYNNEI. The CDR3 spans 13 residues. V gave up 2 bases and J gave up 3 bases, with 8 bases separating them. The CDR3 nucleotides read TGTGCCAGCAGTGAAATAGCGGACTACGAGCAGTACTTC. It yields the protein CASSEIADYEQYF.

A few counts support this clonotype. CDR3 in amino acids: CAIRGYTQYF. The CDR3 nucleotides are TGTGCCATTAGGGGGTATACGCAGTATTTT. The rearrangement links TRBV2 to TRBJ2-3; possibly TRBD1 for D (6 bases). The germline gives CDR1 SNHLY, CDR2 FYNNEI. The CDR3 covers 10 residues. Trimming took off 10 bases at V and 7 bases at J, with 9 bases between the two ends.